This TCR beta chain was retrieved from a study of T cell responses to AZD1222 COVID-19 vaccine. Whole-study findings and limits: When two AZD1222 doses had been given, Spike-specific TCR breadth and depth rose. Among those given AZD1222, only 6 or 7 were seropositive at baseline. Among the donors, most were white British and more were female, and clonal diversity was possibly underestimated.

V lost 6 bases, J lost 7 bases, and 11 bases lay in between. CDR3 length equals 12 residues. A remark on this clone: Antigen unknown.

Using immunoSEQ multiplex PCR, the repertoire was profiled, and TCRdb retains in-frame clones only, with some absent. The table has approximately 110,000 clones, about 90% seen once; the top ten hold 2% to 2.5%. V gene TRBV12-3 or TRBV12-4 combines with J gene TRBJ2-3; tentative D call: TRBD1 (5 bases). Here the sequenced sample was peripheral blood, taken 28 days after the second AZD1222 dose. This receptor was taken from an adult who received the AZD1222 COVID-19 vaccine. CDR3 in DNA: TGTGCCAGCAGCCTACAGGTTAATACGCAGTATTTT. It encodes CASSLQVNTQYF.